This TCR beta chain derives from a study of T cell repertoires in cytomegalovirus infection. The ends lost 3 bases at V and 8 bases at J; junction bases unmatched: 6. CDR1 is SGHTA and CDR2 is FQGNSA in the germline V gene. CDR3 length: 15 residues. Each CDR3 protein is one row after TCRdb ran MiXCR on the reads. The sample has about 360,000 distinct CDR3 sequences; 15% to 20% are singletons. There are many counts of this clonotype. This clonotype originated in a human donor in good health (CMV status not recorded). Some clones in this sample may be carry-over from other donors' samples. The chain employs TRBV7-2 and TRBJ2-1, with TRBD2 matching 11 bases. The sample consisted of PBMCs. Here the CDR3 DNA reads TGTGCCAGCAGCTTTAGACTAGCGGGGCGGTATGAGCAGTTCTTC. Amino acids: CASSFRLAGRYEQFF.